This TCR beta chain was obtained from a study of CD8 T cells in ankylosing spondylitis. Study observations and caveats: Peripheral blood held disease-linked clones only at relatively low frequency, and these were CD8+.

MiXCR, run by TCRdb on the 5' RACE reads, gives a single entry per CDR3 protein. The repertoire consists of under 150,000 distinct CDR3 sequences, with around 9.3% occurring once and the leading ten covering 2.5% to 3.5%. Germline assignment: CDR1 SGHTA and CDR2 FQGTGA. Trimming stripped 5 bases from V and 15 bases from J, with 20 bases between. The CDR3 extends over 13 amino acids. Of note for this clonotype: As yet, its antigen is unknown.

The chain recombines TRBV7-3 with TRBJ2-1; maybe TRBD2 (6 bases). The sample consisted of blood, either unsorted or a sorted T cell fraction (not recorded which). This TCR came from a male donor with ankylosing spondylitis or in good health (not recorded which). This CDR3 reads CASSQASWRALFF. The CDR3 region has the DNA TGTGCCAGCAGCCAAGCTAGCTGGAGGGCGTTGTTCTTC.